This TCR beta chain was sequenced for a study of T cell changes during pregnancy in multiple sclerosis. TCRdb's table, derived via immunoSEQ multiplex PCR, lists solely in-frame clones and lacks some. The sample shows approximately 60,000 clones, approximately 94% of them seen only once. Germline CDR1 and CDR2: LNHDA and SQIVND (reference sequence). The CDR3 runs 18 residues. The trim removed 3 bases at V and 7 bases at J, leaving 11 bases unmatched. V is TRBV19 and J is TRBJ2-2; 13 positions match TRBD2. Specimen: CD8+ T cells from peripheral blood mononuclear cells, collected in the third trimester of pregnancy. The clonotype was recovered from a female donor with multiple sclerosis, enrolled in a pregnancy study. The CDR3 bases are TGTGCCAGTAGTATCGAACTAGCGGGAGGGCCTAGGGGCGGGGAGCTGTTTTTT. Its protein product is CASSIELAGGPRGGELFF.